This T cell receptor beta chain originates from a study of shared clonotypes between healthy human individuals. The repertoire was sequenced with immunoSEQ multiplex PCR; TCRdb's copy has only in-frame clones and lacks some. Seen here are about 2.3 million clones, roughly 92% observed once, and the top ten hold 0.37%. A note on this clone: Its antigen remains unknown.

Study outcomes and limitations: Sequencing depth was expected to affect clonotype sharing among donors.

Trimming cost V 2 bases and J 5 bases, with 6 bases left between them. This CDR3 spans 13 amino acids. The germline V gene has CDR1 LNHDA and CDR2 SQIVND (reference sequence). This TCR derives from a man aged 18 to 30 in good health. Some clones in this sample may be carry-over from other donors' samples. The chain has TRBV19 and TRBJ1-4, with TRBD1 as a possible D gene (5 bases). The specimen sequenced was naive CD4+ T cells from PBMCs. Subset specified: CD45RA+ positively selected. The CDR3 coding sequence is TGTGCCAGTAGTATACAGGGAAATGAAAAACTGTTTTTT. This encodes CASSIQGNEKLFF.